The next 19 T cell receptor beta chains were all read from a single sample in a study of shared clonotypes between healthy human individuals. Clones were sequenced by immunoSEQ multiplex PCR, and TCRdb holds only the in-frame ones, with some missing. The profile shows about 2.4 million clones, over 85% of them singletons. Sequencing used naive CD4+ T cells from PBMCs. Subset in this sample: CD45RA+ positively selected. Receptor source: a man aged 18-30 years in good health. Some clones in this sample may be carry-over from other donors' samples.

The chain links TRBV6-6 to TRBJ1-1; D perhaps matches TRBD1 (5 bases). The CDR3 runs 13 residues. CDR1 is MNHNY, CDR2 SVGAGI, per germline (reference sequence). The V end was cut by 7 bases, the J end by 3 bases, with 12 bases between. The chain's CDR3 is CASKQDSHTEAFF. Written as DNA, the CDR3 is TGTGCCAGCAAACAAGACAGCCACACTGAAGCTTTCTTT.

V is TRBV19 and J is TRBJ2-5; 11 bases agree with TRBD1. V lost 3 bases and J lost 5; bases outside the gene matches: 2. Germline V gene lookup returns CDR1 LNHDA and CDR2 SQIVND (reference sequence). CDR3 length: 14 residues. The CDR3 region has the DNA TGTGCCAGTAGTATGGACAGGGGGCGGGAGACCCAGTACTTC. Translated, it gives CASSMDRGRETQYF.

The rearrangement links TRBV7-9 to TRBJ2-3; D not resolved. Trimming removed 7 bases from V and 3 bases from J, with 5 bases in between. The CDR3 is 11 amino acids. Germline V gene lookup returns CDR1 SEHNR and CDR2 FQNEAQ (reference sequence). The CDR3 DNA reads TGTGCCAGCACCAGGACAGATACGCAGTATTTT. Translating it yields CASTRTDTQYF.

The chain has TRBV11-2 and TRBJ2-7; TRBD2 matches 7 bases. V gave up 0 bases and J gave up 6 bases; unmatched junction bases: 8. Per the germline V gene, CDR1 is SGHAT and CDR2 is FQNNGV. The CDR3 is made up of 15 amino acids. The CDR3 DNA is TGTGCCAGCAGCTTAGATGTAGGGAGGGGTCTCGAGCAGTACTTC. It encodes CASSLDVGRGLEQYF.

Note on this clone: The same CDR3 can be traced to other DNA sequences in this sample. The rearrangement links TRBV29-1 to TRBJ2-7; D perhaps matches TRBD1 (6 bases). The CDR3 spans 11 residues. CDR1 is SQVTM and CDR2 is ANQGSEA in the germline V gene. Trimming took off 2 bases at V and 4 bases at J, with 6 bases between the two ends. Written as DNA, the CDR3 is TGCAGCGTTGAAACAGGGTACGAGCAGTACTTC. It encodes CSVETGYEQYF.

The rearrangement joins TRBV2 to TRBJ2-5, with 9 nucleotides matching TRBD1. The V gene end was trimmed by 3 bases and the J gene end by 2 bases; junction bases not matched to a gene: 13. CDR3 length: 18 residues. The germline V gene encodes CDR1 SNHLY and CDR2 FYNNEI. The CDR3 coding sequence is TGTGCCAGCAGTGACGACAGGGGGTGGCCATTCGCGCAAGAGACCCAGTACTTC. It codes for CASSDDRGWPFAQETQYF.

This rearrangement joins TRBV7-9 to TRBJ2-6, with D perhaps TRBD1 (5 bases). The CDR3 contains 16 residues. The V end lost 5 bases, the J end lost 2 bases, and 13 bases lay between the germline ends. In germline, CDR1 is SEHNR, CDR2 FQNEAQ (reference sequence). As DNA, the CDR3 is TGTGCCAGCAGCCCACAAGGACATACTGGGGCCAACGTCCTGACTTTC. Encoded protein: CASSPQGHTGANVLTF.

The gene calls are TRBV7-2 and TRBJ2-2; D is unresolved. Trimming took 4 bases from V and 6 from J, leaving 15 bases between them. Germline assignment: CDR1 SGHTA and CDR2 FQGNSA. The CDR3 extends over 15 amino acids. The CDR3 nucleotides are TGTGCCAGCAGCTCCCTCCCACCGACCTCCGGGGAGCTGTTTTTT. Amino acids: CASSSLPPTSGELFF.

V usage is TRBV6-5 and J usage is TRBJ1-4, with TRBD1 matching over 8 bases. There are 16 residues in the CDR3. CDR1 and CDR2 from the germline V gene are MNHEY and SVGAGI. V was clipped by 1 base and J by 10 bases; unmatched bases: 11. The CDR3 DNA follows: TGTGCCAGCAGTTACTTGGTCGGGACAGGAGGAGGAAAACTGTTTTTT. Amino acid sequence: CASSYLVGTGGGKLFF.

The chain has TRBV7-9 and TRBJ2-5, with D hard to call. This CDR3 has 14 amino acids. V was shortened by 1 base and J by 4 bases, with 10 bases between the two germline ends. In germline, CDR1 is SEHNR, CDR2 FQNEAQ (reference sequence). This chain's CDR3 is CASSLVLSPETQYF. Written as DNA, the CDR3 is TGTGCCAGCAGCTTAGTTCTGTCGCCAGAGACCCAGTACTTC.

The V and J genes are TRBV28 and TRBJ1-5, with 9 bases fitting TRBD1. CDR1 and CDR2 (germline): MDHEN, SYDVKM. V lost 3 bases, J lost 4 bases, and 7 bases stayed unmatched. This CDR3 is built from 16 residues. CDR3 in amino acids: CASSLTGQGLNQPQHF. CDR3 nucleotides: TGTGCCAGCAGTTTGACGGGACAGGGATTAAATCAGCCCCAGCATTTT.

This chain joins TRBV27 and TRBJ1-2; the match to TRBD1 covers 9 bases. V lost 6 bases and J lost 6; bases outside the gene matches: 8. Per the germline V gene, CDR1 is MNHEY and CDR2 is SMNVEV (reference sequence). This CDR3 is 14 amino acids long. In nucleotides, the CDR3 is TGTGCCAGCAGCCGGACAGGGGTTGTGGATGGCTACACCTTC. Translation: CASSRTGVVDGYTF.

This chain uses TRBV18 with TRBJ2-3, with 7 positions matching TRBD1. This CDR3 comprises 15 residues. J gave up 6 bases and V 1 base, and 7 bases lay outside the gene matches. CDR1 is KGHSH and CDR2 is LQKENI in the germline V gene. DNA for the CDR3: TGTGCCAGCTCACCACAGGGGGCGAGAGTGGATACGCAGTATTTT. Translating gives CASSPQGARVDTQYF.

The chain is built from TRBV28 and TRBJ1-2, with D maybe TRBD1 (5 bases). V lost 2 bases to trimming and J lost 1 base, with 17 bases between them. Germline V gene data show CDR1 as MDHEN and CDR2 as SYDVKM. The CDR3 contains 17 residues. In nucleotides, the CDR3 is TGTGCCAGCAGTTTACCCCATAGGGGACGACTTAACTATGGCTACACCTTC. It yields the protein CASSLPHRGRLNYGYTF.

The chain combines TRBV5-5 with TRBJ2-3, with D unclear. Germline V gives CDR1 SGHKS, CDR2 YYEKEE (reference sequence). The CDR3 is 15 residues long. Between the trimmed V and J ends, which lost 1 base and 3 bases, there was a span of 12 bases. The CDR3 sequence is CASSLSYGRTDTQYF. The CDR3 nucleotides are TGTGCCAGCAGCTTGAGTTACGGCAGGACAGATACGCAGTATTTT.

This sequence joins TRBV18 and TRBJ2-5; 9 nucleotides agree with TRBD2. The germline V gene encodes CDR1 KGHSH and CDR2 LQKENI. This CDR3 comprises 15 residues. V gave up 4 bases and J gave up 5 bases; unmatched junction bases: 8. CDR3: CASSRSLAGWETQYF. Here the CDR3 DNA reads TGTGCCAGCTCACGGTCCCTAGCGGGATGGGAGACCCAGTACTTC. The full variable domain, its missing parts supplied by reference TRBV18 and TRBJ2-5, is NAGVMQNPRHLVRRRGQEARLRCSPMKGHSHVYWYRQLPEEGLKFMVYLQKENIIDESGMPKERFSAEFPKEGPSILRIQQVVRGDSAAYFCASSRSLAGWETQYFGPGTRLLVL.

This clone was found once. The V and J genes are TRBV27 and TRBJ2-7, with 10 bases that match TRBD1. Germline V gene data show CDR1 as MNHEY and CDR2 as SMNVEV (reference sequence). This CDR3 is built from 16 residues. V was clipped by 0 bases and J by 3 bases; unmatched bases: 5. The CDR3 sequence: CASSLSSGTGDYEQYF. CDR3 bases: TGTGCCAGCAGTTTATCATCGGGGACAGGGGACTACGAGCAGTACTTC.

The chain recombines TRBV4-3 with TRBJ2-7, with D hard to call. Trimming pared 0 bases from V and 3 bases from J, leaving 9 bases between. This CDR3 comprises 14 residues. Per germline, CDR1 LGHNA and CDR2 YSLEER. CDR3 sequence: CASSQERDNYEQYF. The CDR3 DNA sequence: TGCGCCAGCAGCCAAGAACGAGACAACTACGAGCAGTACTTC.

The rearrangement links TRBV6-6 to TRBJ2-2; D gene uncertain. From germline, CDR1 is MNHNY and CDR2 SVGAGI (reference sequence). Trimming took off 1 base at V and 6 bases at J, with 3 bases between the two ends. The CDR3 is made up of 12 amino acids. This CDR3 is CASSYLAGELFF. CDR3 in DNA: TGTGCCAGCAGTTACTTAGCCGGGGAGCTGTTTTTT.